Listed below are T cell receptor beta chains from one sample, sequenced in a study of blood T cell repertoires in COVID-19. The data were produced by immunoSEQ multiplex PCR, yet TCRdb's version contains in-frame clones alone and is incomplete. The sample lists about 23,000 clones; around 84% were seen once. Sequencing was carried out using peripheral blood. The receptors stem from a woman over 75 with acute or convalescent COVID-19. CDR3s include the opening cysteine and the closing phenylalanine or tryptophan. Each record gives: clone size, J gene, D gene, V gene, CDR3 protein, CDR3 DNA. A D gene is named only where the DNA matches it firmly. Not every row has a clone size; where given, it reads once, few, many or a size class.

size: .
J: TRBJ1-5
D: .
V: TRBV23-1
CDR3: CASSHSQALLSNQPQHF
DNA: TGCGCCAGCAGTCATTCCCAGGCCTTGCTAAGCAATCAGCCCCAGCATTTT

size: .
J: TRBJ1-1
D: .
V: TRBV3-1/TRBV3-2
CDR3: CASSQAIGSGNTEAFF
DNA: TGTGCCAGCAGCCAAGCTATAGGGTCGGGAAACACTGAAGCTTTCTTT

size: .
J: TRBJ1-2
D: TRBD1
V: TRBV4-3
CDR3: CASSQWWTGVYGYTF
DNA: TGCGCCAGCAGCCAATGGTGGACAGGGGTCTATGGCTACACCTTC

size: once
J: TRBJ2-1
D: .
V: TRBV7-8
CDR3: CASSLRQDPRNEQFF
DNA: TGTGCCAGCAGCTTGAGACAGGACCCAAGGAATGAGCAGTTCTTC

size: .
J: TRBJ1-1
D: TRBD1
V: TRBV6-6
CDR3: CASGYTGGATEAFF
DNA: TGTGCCAGCGGATACACAGGGGGCGCGACTGAAGCTTTCTTT

size: .
J: TRBJ2-7
D: .
V: TRBV11-3
CDR3: CASSLEASSYEQYF
DNA: TGTGCCAGCAGCTTAGAGGCTAGCTCCTACGAGCAGTACTTC

size: .
J: TRBJ1-5
D: .
V: TRBV6-6
CDR3: CASSYGQGQRQPQHF
DNA: TGTGCCAGCAGTTACGGCCAGGGTCAACGACAGCCCCAGCATTTT

size: .
J: TRBJ2-5
D: .
V: TRBV5-6
CDR3: CASSLSGARETQYF
DNA: TGTGCCAGCAGCTTGTCAGGGGCCCGAGAGACCCAGTACTTC

size: .
J: TRBJ2-5
D: TRBD2
V: TRBV2
CDR3: CASSEWGLDQETQYF
DNA: TGTGCCAGCAGTGAATGGGGACTAGATCAAGAGACCCAGTACTTC

size: .
J: TRBJ2-7
D: TRBD2
V: TRBV18
CDR3: CASSPRLAGLSYEQYF
DNA: TGTGCCAGCTCACCACGCCTAGCGGGACTCTCCTACGAGCAGTACTTC

size: .
J: TRBJ2-7
D: TRBD1
V: TRBV19
CDR3: CASSQGTGSLDEQYF
DNA: TGTGCCAGTAGCCAAGGGACAGGGTCCTTGGACGAGCAGTACTTC

size: once
J: TRBJ1-4
D: .
V: TRBV15
CDR3: CATRRGGNEKLFF
DNA: TGTGCCACCAGACGCGGGGGTAATGAAAAACTGTTTTTT

size: .
J: TRBJ1-3
D: TRBD1
V: TRBV5-1
CDR3: CASRLQGADGNTIYF
DNA: TGCGCCAGCAGACTTCAGGGGGCGGACGGAAACACCATATATTTT

size: .
J: TRBJ1-2
D: .
V: TRBV9
CDR3: CASSSTANYGYTF
DNA: TGTGCCAGCAGCAGTACAGCAAACTATGGCTACACCTTC

size: .
J: TRBJ1-4
D: TRBD1
V: TRBV30
CDR3: CAWRGQGRRLEKLFF
DNA: TGTGCCTGGAGGGGACAGGGACGAAGACTTGAAAAACTGTTTTTT

size: .
J: TRBJ1-5
D: TRBD1
V: TRBV19
CDR3: CASSIGRGLSRQPQHF
DNA: TGTGCCAGTAGTATCGGCAGGGGGCTATCTAGACAGCCCCAGCATTTT

size: .
J: TRBJ1-3
D: TRBD1
V: TRBV9
CDR3: CASSVDRGRPISGNTIYF
DNA: TGTGCCAGCAGCGTGGACAGGGGGCGGCCGATCTCTGGAAACACCATATATTTT

size: .
J: TRBJ1-1
D: TRBD1
V: TRBV7-9
CDR3: CASANPQGVNTEAFF
DNA: TGTGCCAGCGCCAACCCCCAGGGGGTGAACACTGAAGCTTTCTTT

size: .
J: TRBJ2-3
D: .
V: TRBV30
CDR3: CAWSGGIPDTQYF
DNA: TGTGCCTGGAGTGGCGGGATACCAGATACGCAGTATTTT

size: .
J: TRBJ1-2
D: .
V: TRBV3-1/TRBV3-2
CDR3: CASSHATGPLGYGYTF
DNA: TGTGCCAGCAGCCATGCCACCGGCCCGCTAGGATATGGCTACACCTTC

size: .
J: TRBJ2-3
D: .
V: TRBV11-2
CDR3: CASSPGLFTDTQYF
DNA: TGTGCCAGCAGCCCCGGACTCTTCACAGATACGCAGTATTTT

size: few
J: TRBJ1-1
D: .
V: TRBV6-5
CDR3: CASSYGVGGTEAFF
DNA: TGTGCCAGCAGTTATGGGGTCGGGGGCACTGAAGCTTTCTTT

size: .
J: TRBJ2-3
D: TRBD1
V: TRBV5-5
CDR3: CASSLGVRDRSSDTQYF
DNA: TGTGCCAGCAGCTTGGGGGTTCGGGACAGGTCATCAGATACGCAGTATTTT

size: .
J: TRBJ1-1
D: TRBD1
V: TRBV18
CDR3: CASSPPSRGTEAFF
DNA: TGTGCCAGCTCACCACCGTCGCGAGGGACAGAGGCTTTCTTT

size: .
J: TRBJ2-5
D: TRBD2
V: TRBV5-1
CDR3: CATHPNGGETQYF
DNA: TGCGCCACCCACCCCAACGGGGGGGAGACCCAGTACTTC

size: once
J: TRBJ2-1
D: TRBD2
V: TRBV19
CDR3: CASSRGLAGVAHNEQFF
DNA: TGTGCCAGTAGTAGGGGACTAGCGGGAGTTGCCCACAATGAGCAGTTCTTC

size: .
J: TRBJ1-2
D: .
V: TRBV3-1/TRBV3-2
CDR3: CASSQDSAGRGYTF
DNA: TGTGCCAGCAGCCAAGATTCCGCGGGTAGAGGCTACACCTTC

size: .
J: TRBJ2-1
D: TRBD2
V: TRBV7-9
CDR3: CASSLGLVAGPNSYNEQFF
DNA: TGTGCCAGCAGCTTAGGGTTGGTAGCGGGGCCGAACTCCTACAATGAGCAGTTCTTC

size: .
J: TRBJ2-1
D: TRBD2
V: TRBV29-1
CDR3: CSVVLAGGSNNEQFF
DNA: TGCAGCGTTGTGTTAGCGGGGGGGTCAAACAATGAGCAGTTCTTC

size: .
J: TRBJ2-1
D: .
V: TRBV27
CDR3: CASSLAENNEQFF
DNA: TGTGCCAGCAGTTTAGCGGAAAACAATGAGCAGTTCTTC

size: .
J: TRBJ1-5
D: TRBD1
V: TRBV6-2/TRBV6-3
CDR3: CASSYLLGQGAPKNQPQHF
DNA: TGTGCCAGCAGTTACCTTCTTGGACAGGGGGCCCCCAAGAATCAGCCCCAGCATTTT

size: .
J: TRBJ1-1
D: .
V: TRBV6-5
CDR3: CASSYSGGFTEAFF
DNA: TGTGCCAGCAGTTACTCGGGGGGGTTCACTGAAGCTTTCTTT

size: .
J: TRBJ1-6
D: .
V: TRBV3-1/TRBV3-2
CDR3: CASSYGRITYNSPLHF
DNA: TGTGCCAGCAGCTACGGCAGGATCACCTATAATTCACCCCTCCACTTT

size: .
J: TRBJ2-3
D: TRBD2
V: TRBV18
CDR3: CASSPESPASGRTDTQYF
DNA: TGTGCCAGCTCACCAGAATCCCCGGCTAGCGGGAGAACAGATACGCAGTATTTT

size: .
J: TRBJ2-3
D: .
V: TRBV11-2
CDR3: CASSLFSGWGSDTQYF
DNA: TGTGCCAGCAGCTTGTTTAGCGGCTGGGGTTCAGATACGCAGTATTTT

size: .
J: TRBJ2-3
D: .
V: TRBV6-5
CDR3: CASSWGETDTQYF
DNA: TGTGCCAGCAGTTGGGGAGAGACAGATACGCAGTATTTT

size: .
J: TRBJ2-1
D: .
V: TRBV9
CDR3: CASSVEQASYNEQFF
DNA: TGTGCCAGCAGCGTAGAACAGGCTAGTTACAATGAGCAGTTCTTC

size: medium-sized
J: TRBJ1-5
D: .
V: TRBV4-1
CDR3: CASSQEREGQPQHF
DNA: TGCGCCAGCAGCCAAGAACGGGAGGGTCAGCCCCAGCATTTT

size: once
J: TRBJ2-7
D: TRBD2
V: TRBV11-2
CDR3: CASSLGRGSSYEQYF
DNA: TGTGCCAGCAGCTTAGGCCGCGGGAGCTCCTACGAGCAGTACTTC

size: .
J: TRBJ1-5
D: TRBD1
V: TRBV30
CDR3: CAWSDRGSHQPQHF
DNA: TGTGCCTGGAGCGACAGGGGTAGCCATCAGCCCCAGCATTTT

size: .
J: TRBJ1-5
D: .
V: TRBV3-1/TRBV3-2
CDR3: CASSSHHQPQHF
DNA: TGTGCCAGCAGCTCCCATCATCAGCCCCAGCATTTT

size: .
J: TRBJ2-1
D: TRBD2
V: TRBV6-6
CDR3: CASSPYQLAGVYNEQFF
DNA: TGTGCCAGCAGTCCGTACCAACTAGCGGGAGTCTACAATGAGCAGTTCTTC

size: once
J: TRBJ2-1
D: .
V: TRBV9
CDR3: CASSTERVWSSDEQFF
DNA: TGTGCCAGCAGCACGGAGAGGGTATGGTCCTCCGATGAGCAGTTCTTC

size: .
J: TRBJ2-7
D: TRBD2
V: TRBV6-5
CDR3: CASSRGVEYEQYF
DNA: TGTGCCAGCAGTCGGGGGGTCGAATACGAGCAGTACTTC

size: .
J: TRBJ2-3
D: .
V: TRBV11-3
CDR3: CASSFGTDTQYF
DNA: TGTGCCAGCAGCTTCGGCACAGATACGCAGTATTTT

size: .
J: TRBJ1-1
D: .
V: TRBV3-1/TRBV3-2
CDR3: CASSQRGSGGTEAFF
DNA: TGTGCCAGCAGCCAACGTGGCTCGGGGGGGACTGAAGCTTTCTTT

size: .
J: TRBJ2-2
D: .
V: TRBV6-2/TRBV6-3
CDR3: CASSYFNSGVTGLYTGELFF
DNA: TGTGCCAGCAGTTACTTTAATTCAGGGGTTACCGGTCTTTACACCGGGGAGCTGTTTTTT

size: few
J: TRBJ2-1
D: TRBD2
V: TRBV29-1
CDR3: CSVDLLRSGGRNEQFF
DNA: TGCAGCGTTGACCTCTTACGGAGCGGGGGACGCAATGAGCAGTTCTTC

size: .
J: TRBJ2-5
D: TRBD1
V: TRBV5-6
CDR3: CASSLGRDRIVETQYF
DNA: TGTGCCAGCAGCTTGGGGCGGGACAGGATCGTAGAGACCCAGTACTTC

size: once
J: TRBJ2-4
D: TRBD2
V: TRBV4-3
CDR3: CASSQGLAGNGKNIQYF
DNA: TGCGCCAGCAGCCAGGGGCTAGCGGGGAACGGGAAAAACATTCAGTACTTC

size: .
J: TRBJ2-5
D: TRBD2
V: TRBV28
CDR3: CAGGDPYRETQYF
DNA: TGTGCCGGGGGGGACCCCTACCGAGAGACCCAGTACTTC

size: .
J: TRBJ1-2
D: .
V: TRBV19
CDR3: CASSIGQGYGYTF
DNA: TGTGCCAGTAGTATTGGGCAGGGGTATGGCTACACCTTC

size: .
J: TRBJ1-6
D: .
V: TRBV3-1/TRBV3-2
CDR3: CASSQGSGIGSPLHF
DNA: TGTGCCAGCAGCCAAGGGAGTGGCATCGGATCACCCCTCCACTTT